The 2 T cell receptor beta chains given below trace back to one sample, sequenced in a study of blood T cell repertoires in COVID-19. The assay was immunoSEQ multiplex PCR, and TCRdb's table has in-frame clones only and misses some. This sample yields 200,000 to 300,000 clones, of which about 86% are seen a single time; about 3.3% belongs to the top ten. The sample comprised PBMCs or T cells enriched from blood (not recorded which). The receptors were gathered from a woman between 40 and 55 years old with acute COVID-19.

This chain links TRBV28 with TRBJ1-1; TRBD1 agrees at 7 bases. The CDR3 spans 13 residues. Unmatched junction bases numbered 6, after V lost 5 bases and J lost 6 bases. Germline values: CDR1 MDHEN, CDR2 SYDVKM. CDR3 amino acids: CASSLGTDPEAFF. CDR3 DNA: TGTGCCAGCAGTCTGGGGACAGACCCTGAAGCTTTCTTT.

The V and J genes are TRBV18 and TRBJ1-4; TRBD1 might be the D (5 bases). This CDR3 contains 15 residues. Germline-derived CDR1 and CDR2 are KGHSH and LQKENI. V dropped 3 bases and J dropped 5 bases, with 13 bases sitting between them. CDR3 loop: CASSPTTEGNEKLFF. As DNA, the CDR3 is TGTGCCAGCTCACCCACGACGGAGGGGAATGAAAAACTGTTTTTT.